This is a list of T cell receptor beta chains from one sample in a study of identical twins. TCRdb reanalysed the 5' RACE reads using MiXCR and keeps one entry per CDR3 protein. The sample has roughly 690,000 distinct CDR3 sequences; around 6% are singletons. Sample: naive T cells sorted from blood. Every receptor here comes from a man aged 18-30 years in good health. CDR3s include the opening cysteine and the closing phenylalanine or tryptophan. The D gene is left open where the match is weak. For some rows the clone size is stated as once, few or many, or as a class when expanded; others skip it.

clone_size	v_call	j_call	d_call	cdr3_nt	cdr3_aa
few	TRBV5-1	TRBJ1-2	.	TGCGCCAGCAGCTTGGATAACAGGCACTATGGCTACACCTTC	CASSLDNRHYGYTF
.	TRBV20-1	TRBJ2-2	.	TGCAGTGCTAGGGACAGACGAACCGGGGAGCTGTTTTTT	CSARDRRTGELFF
.	TRBV28	TRBJ2-7	TRBD1	TGTGCCAGCACCCTCACAGGGGGTCAGAAGTACGAGCAGTACTTC	CASTLTGGQKYEQYF
many	TRBV27	TRBJ2-3	.	TGTGCCAGCAGTTTTTCGGAGAACACAGATACGCAGTATTTT	CASSFSENTDTQYF
few	TRBV5-1	TRBJ2-1	TRBD2	TGCGCCAGCAGCTTTTGGACTAGCGGGAGGGCAGGTGAGCAGTTCTTC	CASSFWTSGRAGEQFF
many	TRBV7-9	TRBJ2-1	.	TGTGCCAGCAGCTCCTATACGAATGAGCAGTTCTTC	CASSSYTNEQFF
.	TRBV5-5	TRBJ2-1	.	TGTGCCAGCAGCCCGAGGTTTAGGGGTGGCGAGCAGTTCTTC	CASSPRFRGGEQFF
many	TRBV10-3	TRBJ2-2	.	TGTGCCATCAGTCGGTCTCAGACTCCACGGGGATCCGGGGAGCTGTTTTTT	CAISRSQTPRGSGELFF
.	TRBV12-3/TRBV12-4	TRBJ1-1	.	TGTGCCAGTCAGGACAGGAACACTGAAGCTTTCTTT	CASQDRNTEAFF
.	TRBV7-9	TRBJ2-1	TRBD2	TGTGCCAGCAGCTTAATACATACTAGCGGGAGGATCTACGAGCAGTTCTTC	CASSLIHTSGRIYEQFF
few	TRBV30	TRBJ1-5	TRBD1	TGTGCCTGGAGTCCGGGACAGGGGGCTCAGCCCCAGCATTTT	CAWSPGQGAQPQHF
many	TRBV4-1	TRBJ1-1	.	TGCGCCAGCAGCCAAGCGGAGGGACGGACTGAAGCTTTCTTT	CASSQAEGRTEAFF
few	TRBV7-2	TRBJ2-7	TRBD2	TGTGCCAGCACCCCCGGGACTAGACCCTACGAGCAGTACTTC	CASTPGTRPYEQYF
few	TRBV12-3/TRBV12-4	TRBJ1-3	TRBD1	TGTGCCAGCAGATATGGGACAGACTCTGGAAACACCATATATTTT	CASRYGTDSGNTIYF
many	TRBV24-1	TRBJ2-2	TRBD1	TGTGCCACCAGTGATCCGAGACAGGGTTCATCGAACACCGGGGAGCTGTTTTTT	CATSDPRQGSSNTGELFF
few	TRBV6-5	TRBJ1-2	TRBD1	TGTGCCAGCAGGCTAAACAGGGGTGGCTACACCTTC	CASRLNRGGYTF
many	TRBV10-3	TRBJ2-7	.	TGTGCCACCCTAGGGCTCAACTACGAGCAGTACTTC	CATLGLNYEQYF
many	TRBV21-1	TRBJ1-6	.	TGTGCCAGCAGCAAAGAGGTAGGGGCCTGTAATTCACCCCTCCACTTT	CASSKEVGACNSPLHF
many	TRBV15	TRBJ2-1	TRBD2	TGTGCCACCAGCAGAGATCGCGCGAGCGGGAGTATTGAGCAGTTCTTC	CATSRDRASGSIEQFF
few	TRBV28	TRBJ1-5	.	TGTGCCAGCAGTCCAAACAGATTCAATCAGCCCCAGCATTTT	CASSPNRFNQPQHF
.	TRBV3-1	TRBJ2-1	.	TGTGCCAGCAGCCAAGATCGACTTCGCGGTGAGCAGTTCTTC	CASSQDRLRGEQFF
few	TRBV7-2	TRBJ2-1	TRBD2	TGTGCCAGCAGCTTAGGTAGCGGGAGTTTTAATGAGCAGTTCTTC	CASSLGSGSFNEQFF
.	TRBV2	TRBJ2-7	.	TGTGCCAGCAGTGAATATCGGTCTTCGATTGGGGACGAGCAGTACTTC	CASSEYRSSIGDEQYF
few	TRBV27	TRBJ1-2	TRBD1	TGTGCCAGCAGTTTACGCCCACCTTCCCAGGGGGCGAGCTATGGCTACACCTTC	CASSLRPPSQGASYGYTF
many	TRBV4-3	TRBJ2-1	.	TGCGCCAGCAGCCAAGATAGGACGGCTTATTACAATGAGCAGTTCTTC	CASSQDRTAYYNEQFF
many	TRBV9	TRBJ2-5	.	TGTGCCAGCGGGGGGGGACAGCACCAAGAGACCCAGTACTTC	CASGGGQHQETQYF
many	TRBV6-5	TRBJ1-1	.	TGTGCCAGCAGTTACAGGGGTATTCTTGTGGACACTGAAGCTTTCTTT	CASSYRGILVDTEAFF
few	TRBV30	TRBJ2-7	.	TGTGCCTGGAGTGTACGGGGATCTCTCTCCTACGAGCAGTACTTC	CAWSVRGSLSYEQYF
many	TRBV27	TRBJ2-7	.	TGTGCCAGCAGTCTGGTCAAGGGACGGGTGTTCTACGAGCAGTACTTC	CASSLVKGRVFYEQYF
many	TRBV12-3/TRBV12-4	TRBJ2-3	TRBD2	TGTGCCAGCAGTTTGGCTAGCGGGGCAGATACGCAGTATTTT	CASSLASGADTQYF
many	TRBV27	TRBJ1-1	.	TGTGCCAGCAGTTTATTGGCGGTCTCCTCAAACACTGAAGCTTTCTTT	CASSLLAVSSNTEAFF
many	TRBV20-1	TRBJ2-1	TRBD2	TGCAGTGCGGCGGGAGCCATCTACAATGAGCAGTTCTTC	CSAAGAIYNEQFF
few	TRBV7-9	TRBJ2-7	TRBD2	TGTGCCAGCAGCCGAGACGGGGGGGTCTCCTACGAGCAGTACTTC	CASSRDGGVSYEQYF
many	TRBV5-1	TRBJ2-4	.	TGCGCCAGCAGCTTGGTAGGGGGGCAAAACATTCAGTACTTC	CASSLVGGQNIQYF
many	TRBV10-2	TRBJ1-1	.	TGCGCCAGCAGTGAGGTCGCGATGAACACTGAAGCTTTCTTT	CASSEVAMNTEAFF
many	TRBV10-2	TRBJ1-5	.	TGCGCCGGGGGGACCGACTATCAGCCCCAGCATTTT	CAGGTDYQPQHF
many	TRBV4-1	TRBJ1-5	.	TGCGCCAGCAGCATACAGTTGAGCAATCAGCCCCAGCATTTT	CASSIQLSNQPQHF